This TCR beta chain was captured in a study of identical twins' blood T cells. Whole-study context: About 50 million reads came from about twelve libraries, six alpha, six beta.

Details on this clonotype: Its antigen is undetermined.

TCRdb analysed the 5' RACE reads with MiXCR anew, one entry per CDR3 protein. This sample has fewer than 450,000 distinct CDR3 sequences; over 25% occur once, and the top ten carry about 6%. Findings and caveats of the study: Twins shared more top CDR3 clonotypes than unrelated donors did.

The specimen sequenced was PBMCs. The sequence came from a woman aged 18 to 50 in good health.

The CDR3 DNA reads TGTGCCAGCTCACGCACGGCGCTCACTGAAGCTTTCTTT. It codes for CASSRTALTEAFF. The rearrangement uses TRBV18 and TRBJ1-1; D is unclear. The length of the CDR3 is 13 residues. CDR1 KGHSH and CDR2 LQKENI come from the germline V gene. V lost 4 bases, J lost 4 bases, and 10 bases lay in between.